This T cell receptor (beta chain) is from a study of blood T cell repertoires in COVID-19 (dated by TCRdb to 2020 to 2021). In terms of the full investigation: Collaborator samples came from the United States, Italy and Spain and covered acute and convalescent phases of COVID-19. The material from the prospective study consisted of cDNA or gDNA derived from T cells, B-cell-depleted T cells, or PBMCs. Deeply sampled blood TCRbeta repertoires from subjects exposed to, actively infected with, or recovered from COVID-19 were included in the dataset. The repertoires were released in a freely available public database intended as a resource for research on the immune response to SARS-CoV-2. Samples were obtained from the ongoing ImmuneRACE study (first 160 participants) and from 950 to 1,500 subjects provided by 6 global collaborators. Sample metadata almost always included a de-identified subject ID, COVID-19 status, age in years and sex. Where HLA class I and class II types were available, the types were taken from metadata supplied by the sample provider, not from assay-based typing.

The table lists this clone with a few counts. The clone's antigen remains unknown. No per-base quality is available; no much larger clone lies one base away. There are 13 amino acids in the CDR3, from cysteine to phenylalanine inclusive. Solely the CDR3 DNA is kept, with 39 bases framed from the first base. From a lookup of the germline V gene, CDR1 and CDR2 are SNHLY and FYNNEI. Trimming removed 3 bases from V and 4 bases from J, leaving 9 bases between the germline ends. The full study reports these points: The quantity of clinical and demographic metadata differed by source and by participant and was supplied without curation.

TCRbeta CDR3 regions were amplified from genomic DNA by means of the immunoSEQ Assay, a bias-controlled multiplex PCR. Turning to the authors' computational methods: The number of nucleated cells in each sample was estimated from the amplification of reference gene primers within the assay. To quantify the absolute abundance of each unique TCRbeta CDR3 rearrangement, sequence reads were collapsed and filtered. Productive Simpson clonality was computed per sample as the square root of Simpson's diversity index over productive rearrangements. TCRdb holds this immuneACCESS table with in-frame rearrangements only. Some clones are missing; in checked studies, unresolved V genes explain under half, and the rest has no known cause. D and trimming were read from the DNA, whereas the V and J calls and clone size are those reported in that table. Across this sample there are about 170,000 clones, with about 80% seen only once. 22% of the sample comes from the top ten.

The collaborating institutions used their own protocols to collect whole blood in K2EDTA tubes. Collaborator samples were shipped for TCRbeta analysis as frozen whole blood, isolated PBMCs, or DNA extracted from either sample type. The V and J genes are TRBV2 and TRBJ1-1; perhaps TRBD1 is the D gene, with 5 bases matching. The material sequenced was peripheral blood. This sequence originates from a woman aged 80 or older with acute or convalescent COVID-19. The CDR3 in this case is CASSDREGTEAFF. The DNA is TGTGCCAGCAGTGACAGGGAGGGCACTGAAGCTTTCTTT.